This record covers a single T cell receptor (beta chain). These data are taken from a study of blood T cell repertoires in COVID-19. Background on the study: From the United States, Italy and Spain came samples of acute and convalescent COVID-19. Sample material is recorded as cDNA or gDNA derived from T cells, B-cell-depleted T cells, or PBMCs.

As originally analysed: By means of reference gene primer amplification, nucleated cell counts were estimated. Method: immunoSEQ multiplex PCR; TCRdb's copy keeps in-frame clones and lacks some. The D gene and trimming were derived from the DNA, and the V and J assignments and clone size from that table. The data show 250,000 to 300,000 clones, over 75% seen once. The CDR3 totals 19 residues. Germline V gene lookup returns CDR1 SGHRS and CDR2 YFSETQ. With V trimmed by 2 bases and J by 11 bases, 26 bases remained unmatched. The material sequenced was PBMCs or T cells enriched from blood (not recorded which). This chain links TRBV5-1 with TRBJ2-3; the match to TRBD2 covers 7 bases. The source is a woman aged 30 to 39 who had recovered from COVID-19. The CDR3 DNA sequence: TGCGCCAGCAGCTTTTGGCGGGGGAGCGAGTGGACGTTGTACTTTATGCAGTATTTT. Amino acids: CASSFWRGSEWTLYFMQYF. The full variable domain, with the rest looked up from reference TRBV5-1 and TRBJ2-3, is KAGVTQTPRYLIKTRGQQVTLSCSPISGHRSVSWYQQTPGQGLQFLFEYFSETQRNKGNFPGRFSGRQFSNSRSEMNVSTLELGDSALYLCASSFWRGSEWTLYFMQYFGPGTRLTVL.